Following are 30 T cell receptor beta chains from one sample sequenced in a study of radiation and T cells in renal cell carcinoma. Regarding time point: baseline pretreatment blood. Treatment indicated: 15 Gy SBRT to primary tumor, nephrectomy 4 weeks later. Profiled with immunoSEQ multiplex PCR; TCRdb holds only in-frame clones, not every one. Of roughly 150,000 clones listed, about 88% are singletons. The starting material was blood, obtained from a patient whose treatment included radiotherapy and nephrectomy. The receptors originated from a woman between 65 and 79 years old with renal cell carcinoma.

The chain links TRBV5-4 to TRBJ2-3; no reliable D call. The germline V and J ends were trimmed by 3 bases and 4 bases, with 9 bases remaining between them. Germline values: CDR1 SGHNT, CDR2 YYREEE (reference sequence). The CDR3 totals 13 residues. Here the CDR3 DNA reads TGTGCCAGCAGCTCCCCGGGCGCAGATACGCAGTATTTT. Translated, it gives CASSSPGADTQYF.

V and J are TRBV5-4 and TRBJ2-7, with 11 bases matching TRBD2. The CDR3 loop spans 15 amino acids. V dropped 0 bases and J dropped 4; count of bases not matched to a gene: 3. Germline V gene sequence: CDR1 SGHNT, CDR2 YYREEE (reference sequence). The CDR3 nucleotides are TGTGCCAGCAGCTTGGATGGGACTAGCGGTTACGAGCAGTACTTC. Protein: CASSLDGTSGYEQYF.

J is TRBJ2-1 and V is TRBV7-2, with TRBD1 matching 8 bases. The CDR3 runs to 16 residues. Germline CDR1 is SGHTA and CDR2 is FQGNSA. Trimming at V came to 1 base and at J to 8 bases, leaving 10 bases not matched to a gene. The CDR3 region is CASSLGMDRAGDEQFF. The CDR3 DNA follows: TGTGCCAGCAGCTTAGGTATGGACAGGGCAGGAGATGAGCAGTTCTTC.

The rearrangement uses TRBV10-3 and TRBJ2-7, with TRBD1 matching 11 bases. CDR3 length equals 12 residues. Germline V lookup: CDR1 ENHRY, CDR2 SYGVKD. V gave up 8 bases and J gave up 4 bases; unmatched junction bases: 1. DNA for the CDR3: TGTGCCATCGGGGACAGGGGGTACGAGCAGTACTTC. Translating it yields CAIGDRGYEQYF.

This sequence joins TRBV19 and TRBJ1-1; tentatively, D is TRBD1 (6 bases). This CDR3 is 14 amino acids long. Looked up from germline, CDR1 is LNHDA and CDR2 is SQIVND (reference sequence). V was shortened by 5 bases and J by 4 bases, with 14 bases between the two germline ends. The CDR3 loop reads CASSPTGIGTEAFF. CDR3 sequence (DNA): TGTGCCAGTAGTCCAACAGGGATCGGCACTGAAGCTTTCTTT. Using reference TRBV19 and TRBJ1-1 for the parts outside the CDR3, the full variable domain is DGGITQSPKYLFRKEGQNVTLSCEQNLNHDAMYWYRQDPGQGLRLIYYSQIVNDFQKGDIAEGYSVSREKKESFPLTVTSAQKNPTAFYLCASSPTGIGTEAFFGQGTRLTVV.

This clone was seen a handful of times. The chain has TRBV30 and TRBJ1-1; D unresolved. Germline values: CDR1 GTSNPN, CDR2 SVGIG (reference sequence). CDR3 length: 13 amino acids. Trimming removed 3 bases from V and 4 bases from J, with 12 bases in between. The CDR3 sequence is CAWSVTVGTEAFF. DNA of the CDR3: TGTGCCTGGAGCGTTACCGTTGGCACTGAAGCTTTCTTT. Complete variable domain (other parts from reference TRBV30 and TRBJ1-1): SQTIHQWPATLVQPVGSPLSLECTVEGTSNPNLYWYRQAAGRGLQLLFYSVGIGQISSEVPQNLSASRPQDRQFILSSKKLLLSDSGFYLCAWSVTVGTEAFFGQGTRLTVV.

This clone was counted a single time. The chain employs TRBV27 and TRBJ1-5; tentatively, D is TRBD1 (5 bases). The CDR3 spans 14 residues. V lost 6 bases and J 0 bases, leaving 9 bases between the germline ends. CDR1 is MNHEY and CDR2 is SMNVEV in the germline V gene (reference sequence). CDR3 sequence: CASRGPLSNQPQHF. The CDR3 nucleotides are TGTGCCAGCAGGGGACCCCTTAGCAATCAGCCCCAGCATTTT.

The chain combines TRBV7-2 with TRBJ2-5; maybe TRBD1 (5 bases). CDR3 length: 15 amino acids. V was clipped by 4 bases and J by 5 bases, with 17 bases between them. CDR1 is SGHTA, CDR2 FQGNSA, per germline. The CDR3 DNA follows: TGTGCCAGCAGCTCGCCAGGGCGGTTGGGTGAGACCCAGTACTTC. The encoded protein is CASSSPGRLGETQYF.

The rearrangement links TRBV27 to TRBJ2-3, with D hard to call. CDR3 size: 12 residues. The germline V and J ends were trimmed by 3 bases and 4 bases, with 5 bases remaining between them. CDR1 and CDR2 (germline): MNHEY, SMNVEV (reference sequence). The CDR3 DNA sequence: TGTGCCAGCAGTTTGTCATCAGATACGCAGTATTTT. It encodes CASSLSSDTQYF.

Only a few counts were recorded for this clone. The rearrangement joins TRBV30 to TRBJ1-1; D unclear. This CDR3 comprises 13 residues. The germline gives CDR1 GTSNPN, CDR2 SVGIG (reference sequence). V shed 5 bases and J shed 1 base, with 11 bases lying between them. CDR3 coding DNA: TGTGCCTGGGCCCCCTCTCGGAACACTGAAGCTTTCTTT. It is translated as CAWAPSRNTEAFF.

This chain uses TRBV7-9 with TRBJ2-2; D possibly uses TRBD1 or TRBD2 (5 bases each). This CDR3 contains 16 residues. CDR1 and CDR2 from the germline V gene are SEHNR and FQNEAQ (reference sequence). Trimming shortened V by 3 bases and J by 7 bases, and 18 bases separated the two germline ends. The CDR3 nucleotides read TGTGCCAGCAGCTTCACCGGGCGAGGGGAAATCGGGGAGCTGTTTTTT. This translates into CASSFTGRGEIGELFF.

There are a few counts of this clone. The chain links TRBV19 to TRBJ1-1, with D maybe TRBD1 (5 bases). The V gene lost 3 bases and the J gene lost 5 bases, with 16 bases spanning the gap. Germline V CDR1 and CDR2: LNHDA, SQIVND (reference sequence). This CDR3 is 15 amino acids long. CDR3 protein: CASSIGRDQGTEAFF. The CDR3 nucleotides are TGTGCCAGTAGTATCGGCAGGGACCAGGGTACTGAAGCTTTCTTT.

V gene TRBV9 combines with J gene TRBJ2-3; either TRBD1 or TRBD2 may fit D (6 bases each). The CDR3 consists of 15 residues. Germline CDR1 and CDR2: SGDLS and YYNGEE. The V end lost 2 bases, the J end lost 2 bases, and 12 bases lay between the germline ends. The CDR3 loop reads CASSVGGSLTDTQYF. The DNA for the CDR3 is TGTGCCAGCAGCGTGGGGGGCTCCCTCACAGATACGCAGTATTTT.

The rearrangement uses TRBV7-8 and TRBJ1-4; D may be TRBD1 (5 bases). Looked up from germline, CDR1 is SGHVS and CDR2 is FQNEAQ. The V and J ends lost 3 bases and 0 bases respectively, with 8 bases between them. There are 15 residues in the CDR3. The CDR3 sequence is CASSFTTATNEKLFF. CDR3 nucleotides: TGTGCCAGCAGCTTTACGACAGCAACTAATGAAAAACTGTTTTTT.

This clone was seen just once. The CDR3 region is CASNRDGNTEAFF. CDR3 DNA sequence: TGTGCCAGCAACCGGGACGGGAACACTGAAGCTTTCTTT. The chain is built from TRBV2 and TRBJ1-1; TRBD1 might be the D (5 bases). The CDR3 has 13 residues. Germline V lookup: CDR1 SNHLY, CDR2 FYNNEI. Trimming stripped 7 bases from V and 1 base from J, with 10 bases between.

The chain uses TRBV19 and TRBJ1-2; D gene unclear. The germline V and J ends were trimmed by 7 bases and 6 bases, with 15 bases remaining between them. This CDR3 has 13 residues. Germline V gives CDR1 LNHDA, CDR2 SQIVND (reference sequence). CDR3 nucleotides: TGTGCCAGTATGGGGAGGGCACGGGATGGCTACACCTTC. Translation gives CASMGRARDGYTF.

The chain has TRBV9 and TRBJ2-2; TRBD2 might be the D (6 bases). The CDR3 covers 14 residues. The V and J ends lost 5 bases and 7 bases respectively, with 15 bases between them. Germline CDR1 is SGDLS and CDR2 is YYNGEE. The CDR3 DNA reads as TGTGCCAGCAGAAGAACGGCGGGGAACGGGGAGCTGTTTTTT. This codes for CASRRTAGNGELFF.

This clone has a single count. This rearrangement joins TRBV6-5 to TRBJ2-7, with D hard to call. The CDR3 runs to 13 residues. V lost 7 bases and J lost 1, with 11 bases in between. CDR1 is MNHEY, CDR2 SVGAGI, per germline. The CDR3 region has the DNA TGTGCCAGCATCCATCGGGTTTCCTACGAGCAGTACTTC. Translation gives CASIHRVSYEQYF.

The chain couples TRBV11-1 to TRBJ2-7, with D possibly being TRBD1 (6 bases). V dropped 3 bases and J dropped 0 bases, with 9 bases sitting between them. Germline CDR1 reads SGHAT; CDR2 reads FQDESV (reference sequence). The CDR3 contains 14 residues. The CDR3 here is CASSFGQFSYEQYF. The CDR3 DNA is TGTGCCAGCAGCTTCGGACAGTTCTCCTACGAGCAGTACTTC.

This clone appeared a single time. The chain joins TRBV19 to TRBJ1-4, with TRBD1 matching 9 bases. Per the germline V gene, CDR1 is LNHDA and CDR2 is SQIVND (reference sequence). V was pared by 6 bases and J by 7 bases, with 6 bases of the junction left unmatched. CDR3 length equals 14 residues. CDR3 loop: CASSRDRDGEKLFF. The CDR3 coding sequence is TGTGCCAGTAGCCGGGACAGGGACGGTGAAAAACTGTTTTTT.

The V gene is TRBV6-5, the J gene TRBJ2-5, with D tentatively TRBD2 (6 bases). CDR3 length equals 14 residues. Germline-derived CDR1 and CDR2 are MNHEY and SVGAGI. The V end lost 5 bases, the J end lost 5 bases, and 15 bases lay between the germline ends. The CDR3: CASSPTPGVETQYF. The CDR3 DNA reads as TGTGCCAGCAGTCCGACCCCGGGGGTCGAGACCCAGTACTTC.

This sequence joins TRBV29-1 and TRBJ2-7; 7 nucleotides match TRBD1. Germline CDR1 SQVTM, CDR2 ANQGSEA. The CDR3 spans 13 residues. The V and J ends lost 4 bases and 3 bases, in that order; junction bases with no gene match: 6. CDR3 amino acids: CSVGTGVGYEQYF. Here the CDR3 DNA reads TGCAGCGTTGGCACAGGGGTGGGCTACGAGCAGTACTTC.

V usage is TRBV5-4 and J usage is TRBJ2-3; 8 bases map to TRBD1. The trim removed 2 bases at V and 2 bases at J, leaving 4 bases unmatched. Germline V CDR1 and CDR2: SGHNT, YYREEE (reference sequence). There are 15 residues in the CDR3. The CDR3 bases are TGTGCCAGCAGCTTACAGGGGGTCACCACAGATACGCAGTATTTT. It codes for CASSLQGVTTDTQYF.

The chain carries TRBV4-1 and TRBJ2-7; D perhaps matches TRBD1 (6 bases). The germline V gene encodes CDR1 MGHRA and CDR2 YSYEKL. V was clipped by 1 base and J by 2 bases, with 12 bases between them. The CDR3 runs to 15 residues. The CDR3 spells CASSQALDRPYEQYF. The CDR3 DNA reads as TGCGCCAGCAGCCAAGCCTTGGACAGACCCTACGAGCAGTACTTC.

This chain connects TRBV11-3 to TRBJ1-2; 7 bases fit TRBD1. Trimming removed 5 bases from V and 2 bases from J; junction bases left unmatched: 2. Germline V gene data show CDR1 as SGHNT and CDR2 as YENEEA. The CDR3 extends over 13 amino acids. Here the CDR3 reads CASSQGQNYGYTF. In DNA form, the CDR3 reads TGTGCCAGCAGCCAGGGACAGAACTATGGCTACACCTTC.

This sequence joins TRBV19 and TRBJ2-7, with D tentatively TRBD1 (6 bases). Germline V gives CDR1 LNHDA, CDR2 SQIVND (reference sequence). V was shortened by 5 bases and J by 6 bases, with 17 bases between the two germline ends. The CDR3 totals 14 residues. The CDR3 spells CASSSPGTRSEQYF. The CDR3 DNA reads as TGTGCCAGTAGTTCTCCCGGGACACGATCCGAGCAGTACTTC.

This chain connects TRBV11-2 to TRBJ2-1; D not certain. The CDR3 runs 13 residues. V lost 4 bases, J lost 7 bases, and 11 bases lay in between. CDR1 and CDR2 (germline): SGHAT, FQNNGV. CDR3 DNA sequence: TGTGCCAGCAGCTCTCACCTTCTAAATGAGCAGTTCTTC. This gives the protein CASSSHLLNEQFF.

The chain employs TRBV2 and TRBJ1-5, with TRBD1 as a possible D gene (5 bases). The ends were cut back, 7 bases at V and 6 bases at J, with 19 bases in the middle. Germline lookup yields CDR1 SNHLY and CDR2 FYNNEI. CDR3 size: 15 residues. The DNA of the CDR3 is TGTGCCAGCAATGTCGGGGGGAAGGAGGGTCAGCCCCAGCATTTT. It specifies CASNVGGKEGQPQHF.

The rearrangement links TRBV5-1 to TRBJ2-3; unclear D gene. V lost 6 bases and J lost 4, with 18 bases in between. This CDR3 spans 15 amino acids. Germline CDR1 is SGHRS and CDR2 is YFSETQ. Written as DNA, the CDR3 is TGCGCCAGCAAAAATAAGGTTCTTTCGTCAGATACGCAGTATTTT. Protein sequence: CASKNKVLSSDTQYF.

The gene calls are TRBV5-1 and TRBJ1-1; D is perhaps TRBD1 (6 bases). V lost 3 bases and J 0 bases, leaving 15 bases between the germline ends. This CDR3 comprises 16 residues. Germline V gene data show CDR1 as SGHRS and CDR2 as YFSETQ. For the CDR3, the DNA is TGCGCCAGCAGCTCCGAAAACACAGGGATGAACACTGAAGCTTTCTTT. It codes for CASSSENTGMNTEAFF.